This T cell receptor (beta chain) was documented in a study of cytomegalovirus exposure and HLA in healthy donors. Only in-frame clones appear in the TCRdb table, and some are missing; sequencing was by immunoSEQ multiplex PCR. The profile shows about 120,000 clones, roughly 90% of them singletons. Findings of the study overall: Reports described diagnosis of cytomegalovirus status by the classifier as highly specific and sensitive. There were 150 to 200 TCR beta chains listed as cytomegalovirus-associated.

The CDR3 runs 13 residues. Germline CDR1 is SNHLY and CDR2 is FYNNEI. J gave up 2 bases and V 8 bases, and 2 bases lay outside the gene matches. Turning to this clone: What it binds is not known. Other DNA variants within this sample encode the same CDR3.

Sequencing was performed on PBMCs. The chain couples TRBV2 to TRBJ1-5, with 8 bases that match TRBD1. The source is a woman aged 18-30 years in good health and CMV-seropositive. This CDR3 reads CASQGQGNQPQHF. For the CDR3, the DNA is TGTGCCAGCCAGGGACAGGGCAATCAGCCCCAGCATTTT.